The entry below gives a single T cell receptor beta chain sequence along with its context. The data belong to a study of beta chain features in type 1 diabetes. The study reverse transcribed the entire isolated RNA, so it sequenced expressed TCRB transcripts. The assay was immunoSEQ multiplex PCR, and TCRdb's table has in-frame clones only and misses some. The sample includes under 400,000 clones, about 15% of them seen just once. This CDR3 is built from 12 residues. Germline V CDR1 and CDR2: MNHNS, SASEGT. V lost 7 bases and J 0 bases, leaving 4 bases between the germline ends. Based on CD45RO/CCR7/CD25/CD127/CD95/CD27, CD4+ regulatory, stem cell-like memory, naive and central memory cells were sorted.

The sequence came from a man under 40 in good health. The genes are TRBV6-1 and TRBJ1-3; D ambiguous. Sequencing was performed on central memory CD4+ T cells from blood. CDR3: CASISSGNTIYF. For the CDR3, the DNA is TGTGCCAGCATAAGCTCTGGAAACACCATATATTTT.